Each of the 9 T cell receptor beta chains below was sequenced from the same sample in a study of shared clonotypes between healthy human individuals. TCRdb's table, derived via immunoSEQ multiplex PCR, lists solely in-frame clones and lacks some. The profile shows roughly 640,000 clones, less than 98% of them singletons. Material for sequencing was naive CD4+ T cells sorted from blood. The subset here: CD45RA+ positively selected. Source of these receptors: a woman aged 30 to 39 in good health.

The V call is TRBV11-2, the J call TRBJ2-3; the D gene is possibly TRBD1 (6 bases). Germline V CDR1 and CDR2: SGHAT, FQNNGV. The CDR3 covers 15 residues. The V end was cut by 0 bases, the J end by 6 bases, with 13 bases between. CDR3 protein: CASSLEGQGTDTQYF. In DNA, the CDR3 is TGTGCCAGCAGCTTAGAAGGGCAGGGGACCGATACGCAGTATTTT.

The chain couples TRBV28 to TRBJ2-5; possibly TRBD1 for D (6 bases). The J call may be mistaken, given a closer DNA end match to TRBJ2-7. Germline V lookup: CDR1 MDHEN, CDR2 SYDVKM. The CDR3 runs 14 residues. DNA for the CDR3: TGTGCCAGCAGTTTGGTTCAGGGGTTTATCGAGCAGTACTTC. Its protein is CASSLVQGFIEQYF.

A word on this clone: The same CDR3 arises from other DNA sequences in this sample as well. The chain employs TRBV6-5 and TRBJ2-2; D possibly corresponds to TRBD1 (6 bases). There are 12 residues in the CDR3. Germline CDR1 is MNHEY and CDR2 is SVGAGI. V was cut by 6 bases and J by 5 bases, with 7 bases left in between. CDR3 in DNA: TGTGCCAGCAGACAGGGTACCGGGGAGCTGTTTTTT. It translates to CASRQGTGELFF.

This chain uses TRBV13 with TRBJ2-7, with D unresolved. CDR3 length: 14 amino acids. The germline V and J ends were trimmed by 5 bases and 6 bases, with 17 bases remaining between them. The germline gives CDR1 PRHDT, CDR2 FYEKMQ (reference sequence). CDR3 residues: CASSPDRAWGEQYF. The CDR3, as DNA: TGTGCCAGCAGCCCGGATCGGGCCTGGGGCGAGCAGTACTTC.

The chain employs TRBV15 and TRBJ2-1, with 7 bases identical to TRBD2. Germline CDR1 is LNHNV and CDR2 is YYDKDF (reference sequence). The CDR3 runs 15 residues. V trimming: 0 bases; J trimming: 10 bases; junction bases outside the gene matches: 9. CDR3 region: CATSRDWGGSAEQFF. DNA for the CDR3: TGTGCCACCAGCAGAGATTGGGGCGGGAGCGCCGAGCAGTTCTTC.

This clone was seen only once. The V call is TRBV18, the J call TRBJ2-1; D call uncertain. V was clipped by 2 bases and J by 4 bases, with 12 bases between them. The CDR3 sequence is 15 residues long. The germline gives CDR1 KGHSH, CDR2 LQKENI. The CDR3 region has the DNA TGTGCCAGCTCACCAAGCACCGGGCGTTACAATGAGCAGTTCTTC. Translation: CASSPSTGRYNEQFF.

This rearrangement joins TRBV28 to TRBJ2-2; D is possibly TRBD1 or TRBD2 (5 bases each). This CDR3 is 14 amino acids long. CDR1 MDHEN and CDR2 SYDVKM come from the germline V gene. Deletions cut 8 bases from V and 6 bases from J, with 16 bases between. The CDR3 reads CASFKGTEAGELFF. In nucleotides, the CDR3 is TGTGCCAGCTTCAAGGGGACGGAGGCCGGGGAGCTGTTTTTT.

This chain connects TRBV28 to TRBJ2-3; possibly TRBD1 or TRBD2 for D (6 bases each). Trimming pared 7 bases from V and 2 bases from J, leaving 19 bases between. Germline CDR1 is MDHEN and CDR2 is SYDVKM. The CDR3 is 16 amino acids. CDR3 in DNA: TGTGCCAGCACCCTGGGGGGCTTTCGAGCCACAGATACGCAGTATTTT. This encodes CASTLGGFRATDTQYF.

This chain connects TRBV7-8 to TRBJ2-7, with 15 bases fitting TRBD2. Germline V lookup: CDR1 SGHVS, CDR2 FQNEAQ. Trimming at V came to 4 bases and at J to 2 bases, leaving 3 bases not matched to a gene. CDR3 length: 16 residues. For the CDR3, the DNA is TGTGCCAGCAGCTCCGGACTAGCGGGAGGGCCCTACGAGCAGTACTTC. Amino acid sequence: CASSSGLAGGPYEQYF.